The source of this T cell receptor (beta chain) is a study of T cell responses to AZD1222 COVID-19 vaccine. The trim removed 5 bases at V and 8 bases at J, leaving 7 bases unmatched. CDR3 length: 13 residues. In germline, CDR1 is MNHEY, CDR2 SVGAGI. TCRdb's table, derived via immunoSEQ multiplex PCR, lists solely in-frame clones and lacks some. Of around 120,000 clones in the sample, about 90% were seen once. Sequencing used peripheral blood, obtained on day 0 of AZD1222 vaccination. The chain uses TRBV6-5 and TRBJ1-1; TRBD1 aligns across 8 bases. This receptor was obtained from an adult in good health. This CDR3 reads CASSNHRDREAFF. CDR3 in DNA: TGTGCCAGCAGTAACCACCGGGACAGGGAAGCTTTCTTT.